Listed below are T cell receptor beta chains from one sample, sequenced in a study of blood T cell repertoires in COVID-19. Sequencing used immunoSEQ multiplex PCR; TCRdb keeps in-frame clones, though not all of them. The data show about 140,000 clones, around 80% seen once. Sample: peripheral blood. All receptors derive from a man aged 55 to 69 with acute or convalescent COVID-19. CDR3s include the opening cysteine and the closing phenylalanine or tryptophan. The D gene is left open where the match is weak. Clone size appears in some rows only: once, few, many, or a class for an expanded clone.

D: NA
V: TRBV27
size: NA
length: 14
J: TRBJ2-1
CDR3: CASSLAGRSNEQFF
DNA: TGTGCCAGCAGTTTGGCAGGGCGGTCGAATGAGCAGTTCTTC

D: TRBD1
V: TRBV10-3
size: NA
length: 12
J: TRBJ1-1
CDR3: CATGTGRTEAFF
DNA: TGTGCCACCGGGACAGGGAGAACTGAAGCTTTCTTT

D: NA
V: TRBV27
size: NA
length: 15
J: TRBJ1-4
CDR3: CASSPRRGAPEKLFF
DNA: TGTGCCAGCAGTCCCAGGCGGGGGGCGCCTGAAAAACTGTTTTTT

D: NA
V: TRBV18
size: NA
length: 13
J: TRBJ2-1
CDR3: CASSHDSDGEQFF
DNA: TGTGCCAGCTCGCACGACTCGGATGGTGAGCAGTTCTTC

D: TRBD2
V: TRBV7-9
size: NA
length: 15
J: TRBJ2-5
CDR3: CASSSGLAGQETQYF
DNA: TGTGCCAGCAGCTCGGGACTAGCGGGGCAAGAGACCCAGTACTTC

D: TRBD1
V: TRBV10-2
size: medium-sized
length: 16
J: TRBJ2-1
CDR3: CASSGPRDRPHNEQFF
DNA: TGCGCCAGCAGTGGCCCCCGGGACAGGCCTCACAATGAGCAGTTCTTC

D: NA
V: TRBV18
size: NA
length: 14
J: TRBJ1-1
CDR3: CASSPPSGNTEAFF
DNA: TGTGCCAGCTCACCACCATCGGGGAACACTGAAGCTTTCTTT

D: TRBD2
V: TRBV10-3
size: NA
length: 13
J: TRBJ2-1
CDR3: CAINPGGVAEQFF
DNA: TGTGCCATCAACCCGGGAGGGGTCGCTGAGCAGTTCTTC

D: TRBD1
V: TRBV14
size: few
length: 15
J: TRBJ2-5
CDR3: CASSQMTGGWQTQYF
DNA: TGTGCCAGCAGCCAAATGACAGGGGGCTGGCAGACCCAGTACTTC

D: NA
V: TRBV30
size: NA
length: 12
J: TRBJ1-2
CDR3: CAWQDSWYGYTF
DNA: TGTGCCTGGCAGGACAGTTGGTATGGCTACACCTTC

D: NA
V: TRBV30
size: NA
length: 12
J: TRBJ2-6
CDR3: CAWSGQGSVLTF
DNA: TGTGCCTGGAGTGGGCAGGGAAGCGTCCTGACTTTC

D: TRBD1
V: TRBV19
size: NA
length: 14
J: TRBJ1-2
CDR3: CASSPGQGNYGYTF
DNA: TGTGCCAGTAGTCCGGGACAGGGGAACTATGGCTACACCTTC

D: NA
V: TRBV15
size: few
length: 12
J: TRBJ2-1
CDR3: CATSRDRGEQFF
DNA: TGTGCCACCAGCAGAGATCGCGGTGAGCAGTTCTTC

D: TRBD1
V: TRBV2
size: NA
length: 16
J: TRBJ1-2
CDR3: CASAPPGQGAKSGYTF
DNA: TGTGCCAGCGCCCCCCCCGGACAGGGGGCAAAGAGTGGCTACACCTTC

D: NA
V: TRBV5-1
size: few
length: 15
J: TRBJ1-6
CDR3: CASSLEGRRESPLHF
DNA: TGCGCCAGCAGCTTGGAAGGCAGGCGGGAATCACCCCTCCACTTT

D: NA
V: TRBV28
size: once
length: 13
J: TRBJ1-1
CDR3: CASSLYRQVEAFF
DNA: TGTGCCAGCAGTTTATACCGACAGGTTGAAGCTTTCTTT

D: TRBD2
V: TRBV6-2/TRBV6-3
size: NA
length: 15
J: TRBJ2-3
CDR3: CASSPGLAFRDTQYF
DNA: TGTGCCAGCAGTCCCGGACTAGCCTTCCGAGATACGCAGTATTTT

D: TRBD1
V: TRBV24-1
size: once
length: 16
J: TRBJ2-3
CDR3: CATSVGPQGGTDTQYF
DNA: TGTGCCACCAGTGTGGGCCCACAGGGGGGCACAGATACGCAGTATTTT

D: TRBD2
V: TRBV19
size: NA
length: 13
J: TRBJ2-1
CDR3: CASSPAGYNEQFF
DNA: TGTGCCAGTAGTCCAGCGGGGTACAATGAGCAGTTCTTC

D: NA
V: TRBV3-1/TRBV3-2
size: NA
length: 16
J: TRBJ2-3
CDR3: CASSRRGAGQRDTQYF
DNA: TGTGCCAGCAGCCGCCGGGGGGCTGGTCAAAGAGATACGCAGTATTTT

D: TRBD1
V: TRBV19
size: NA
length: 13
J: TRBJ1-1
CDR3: CASRQQGAGEAFF
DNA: TGTGCCAGTAGACAACAGGGGGCAGGAGAAGCTTTCTTT

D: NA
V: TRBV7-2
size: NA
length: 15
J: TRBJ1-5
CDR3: CASSPGSGSVQPQHF
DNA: TGTGCCAGCAGCCCAGGAAGCGGGTCCGTTCAGCCCCAGCATTTT

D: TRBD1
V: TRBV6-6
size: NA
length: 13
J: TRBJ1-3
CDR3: CASSPQGGNTIYF
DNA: TGTGCCAGCAGCCCACAGGGGGGAAACACCATATATTTT

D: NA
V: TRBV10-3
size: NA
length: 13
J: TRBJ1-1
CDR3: CASRRGLDTEAFF
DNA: TGTGCCAGCAGGAGGGGGTTGGACACTGAAGCTTTCTTT

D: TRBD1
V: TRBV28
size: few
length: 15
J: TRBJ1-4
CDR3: CASSTRTGAIGELFF
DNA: TGTGCCAGCAGCACCAGGACAGGGGCGATTGGGGAACTGTTTTTT

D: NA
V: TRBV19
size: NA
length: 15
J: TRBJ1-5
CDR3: CASSPLTGSNQPQHF
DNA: TGTGCCAGTAGTCCATTGACAGGTAGCAATCAGCCCCAGCATTTT

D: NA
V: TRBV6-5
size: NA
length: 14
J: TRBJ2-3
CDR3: CASSQRATTDTQYF
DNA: TGTGCCAGCAGTCAACGTGCGACAACAGATACGCAGTATTTT

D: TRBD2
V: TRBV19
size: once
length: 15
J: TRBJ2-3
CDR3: CASSRLAGRGDTQYF
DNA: TGTGCCAGTAGTAGACTAGCGGGAAGGGGAGATACGCAGTATTTT

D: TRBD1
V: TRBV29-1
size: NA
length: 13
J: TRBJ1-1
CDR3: CSARTGGRTEAFF
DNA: TGCAGCGCCAGGACAGGGGGCCGGACTGAAGCTTTCTTT

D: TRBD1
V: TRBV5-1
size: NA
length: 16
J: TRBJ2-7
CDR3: CASSFQDRAASYEQYF
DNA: TGCGCCAGCAGCTTCCAGGACAGGGCTGCTTCCTACGAGCAGTACTTC

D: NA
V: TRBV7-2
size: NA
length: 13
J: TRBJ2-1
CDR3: CASSSRAAIGQFF
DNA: TGTGCCAGCAGCTCGCGGGCCGCGATCGGGCAGTTCTTC

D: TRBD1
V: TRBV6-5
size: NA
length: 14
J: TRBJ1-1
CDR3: CASITQTGGTEAFF
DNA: TGTGCCAGCATCACGCAGACAGGGGGCACTGAAGCTTTCTTT

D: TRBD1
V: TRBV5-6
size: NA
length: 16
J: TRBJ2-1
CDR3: CASSLSGQGHYNEQFF
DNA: TGTGCCAGCAGCTTGAGTGGACAGGGACATTACAATGAGCAGTTCTTC

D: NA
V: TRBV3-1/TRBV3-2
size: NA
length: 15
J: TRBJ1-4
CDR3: CASIKDGQRNEKLFF
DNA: TGTGCCAGCATTAAAGATGGGCAGCGGAATGAAAAACTGTTTTTT

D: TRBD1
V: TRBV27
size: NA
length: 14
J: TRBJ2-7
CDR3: CASTRTGSRYEQYF
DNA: TGTGCCAGCACCCGGACAGGGTCTAGATACGAGCAGTACTTC

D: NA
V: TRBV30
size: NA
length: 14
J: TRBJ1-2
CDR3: CAWSGGPTGYGYTF
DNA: TGTGCCTGGAGTGGTGGCCCCACGGGTTATGGCTACACCTTC

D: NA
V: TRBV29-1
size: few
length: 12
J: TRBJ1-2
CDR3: CSVQDGMYGYTF
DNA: TGCAGCGTTCAAGACGGGATGTATGGCTACACCTTC

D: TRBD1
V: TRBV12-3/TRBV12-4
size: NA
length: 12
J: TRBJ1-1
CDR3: CASTPTGSKAFF
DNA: TGTGCCAGCACCCCGACAGGGTCAAAGGCTTTCTTT

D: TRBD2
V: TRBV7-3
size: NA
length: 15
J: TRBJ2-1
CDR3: CASSPELAGAAEQFF
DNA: TGTGCCAGCAGCCCTGAACTAGCGGGGGCGGCTGAGCAGTTCTTC

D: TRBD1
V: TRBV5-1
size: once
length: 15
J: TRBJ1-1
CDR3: CASSLRQGFSTEAFF
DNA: TGCGCCAGCAGCTTGCGACAGGGGTTCAGCACTGAAGCTTTCTTT

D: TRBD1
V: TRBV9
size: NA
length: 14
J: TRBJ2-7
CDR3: CASSVGDRDHEQYF
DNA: TGTGCCAGCAGCGTAGGAGACAGGGACCACGAGCAGTACTTC

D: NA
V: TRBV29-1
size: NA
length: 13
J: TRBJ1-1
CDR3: CSVDIGGHGEAFF
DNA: TGCAGCGTTGATATTGGCGGTCACGGTGAAGCTTTCTTT

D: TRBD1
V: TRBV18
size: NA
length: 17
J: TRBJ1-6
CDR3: CASSPRGQGGSNSPLHF
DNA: TGTGCCAGCTCACCCCGAGGACAGGGTGGTAGTAATTCACCCCTCCACTTT

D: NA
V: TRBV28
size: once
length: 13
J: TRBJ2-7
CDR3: CASSLGQSYEQYF
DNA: TGTGCCAGCAGTTTAGGACAGTCCTACGAGCAGTACTTC

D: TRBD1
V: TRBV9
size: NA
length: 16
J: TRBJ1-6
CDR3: CASSATGARGNSPLHF
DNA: TGTGCCAGCAGCGCGACAGGGGCCCGGGGTAATTCACCCCTCCACTTT

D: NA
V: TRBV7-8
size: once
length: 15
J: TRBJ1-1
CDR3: CASSLGQGANTEAFF
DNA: TGTGCCAGCAGCTTAGGTCAAGGGGCGAACACTGAAGCTTTCTTT

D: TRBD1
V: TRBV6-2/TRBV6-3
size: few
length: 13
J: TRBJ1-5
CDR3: CASSLTGDQPQHF
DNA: TGTGCCAGCAGTCTGACAGGGGATCAGCCCCAGCATTTT

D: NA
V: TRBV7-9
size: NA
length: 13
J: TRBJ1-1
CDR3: CASSLEEGGDAFF
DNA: TGTGCCAGCAGCTTAGAAGAGGGAGGGGACGCTTTCTTT

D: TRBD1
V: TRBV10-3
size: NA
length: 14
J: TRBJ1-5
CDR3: CAISDRGSNQPQHF
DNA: TGTGCCATCAGTGACAGGGGGAGCAATCAGCCCCAGCATTTT

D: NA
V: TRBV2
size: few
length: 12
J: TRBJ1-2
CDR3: CASTRIGDGYTF
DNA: TGTGCCAGCACCAGAATAGGGGATGGCTACACCTTC

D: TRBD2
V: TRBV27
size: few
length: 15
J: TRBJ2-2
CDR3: CASGQREVNTGELFF
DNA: TGTGCCAGCGGTCAGCGGGAGGTGAACACCGGGGAGCTGTTTTTT

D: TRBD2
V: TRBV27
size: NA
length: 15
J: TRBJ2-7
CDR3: CASSFGLAGEYEQYF
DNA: TGTGCCAGCAGTTTTGGGCTAGCGGGAGAGTACGAGCAGTACTTC

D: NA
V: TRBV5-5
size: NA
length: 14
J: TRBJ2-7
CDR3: CASSLDWTSYEQYF
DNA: TGTGCCAGCAGCTTAGATTGGACAAGCTACGAGCAGTACTTC

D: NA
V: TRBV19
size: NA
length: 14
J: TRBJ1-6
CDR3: CASSGGVSRSPLHF
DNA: TGTGCCAGTAGCGGAGGGGTCAGTAGGTCACCCCTCCACTTT

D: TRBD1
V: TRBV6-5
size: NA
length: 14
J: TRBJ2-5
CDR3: CASNRGQGTETQYF
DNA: TGTGCCAGCAACAGAGGACAGGGGACAGAGACCCAGTACTTC

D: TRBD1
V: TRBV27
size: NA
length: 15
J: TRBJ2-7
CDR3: CASSLFRDRGYEQYF
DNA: TGTGCCAGCAGTTTGTTCCGGGACAGGGGCTACGAGCAGTACTTC

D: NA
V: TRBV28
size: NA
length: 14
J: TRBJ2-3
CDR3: CASESGGSTDTQYF
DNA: TGTGCCAGCGAGTCGGGCGGGAGCACAGATACGCAGTATTTT

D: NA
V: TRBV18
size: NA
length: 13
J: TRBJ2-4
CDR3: CASSPNRVDIQYF
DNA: TGTGCCAGCTCACCAAACAGGGTTGACATTCAGTACTTC